The clone carrying this T cell receptor beta chain was seen more than once but under ten times. Clones were sequenced by immunoSEQ multiplex PCR, and TCRdb holds only the in-frame ones, with some missing. The sample has about 68,000 clones; more than 80% are singletons. This sample was included in a study of blood T cell repertoires in COVID-19. Sequencing was done on a sample of peripheral blood. The sequence was obtained from a man aged 25-45 years with acute or convalescent COVID-19.

CDR3 sequence reads: CATKDRGRTDTQYF. CDR3 nucleotides: TGCGCCACCAAAGACAGGGGAAGGACAGATACGCAGTATTTT. This chain links TRBV5-1 with TRBJ2-3; 8 bases match TRBD1. This CDR3 is built from 14 residues. After removal of 9 bases from V and 3 bases from J, the junction contained 9 bases not matched to a gene. Germline values: CDR1 SGHRS, CDR2 YFSETQ.